The text below deals with one T cell receptor beta chain. Its antigen is as yet unknown. Unique molecular identifiers tagged the TCR beta cDNA libraries. Yield was approximately 500,000 cDNA molecules from around 1 to 9.1 million T cells. TCRdb used MiXCR to reprocess the PCR reads, holding one entry per CDR3 protein. The sample lists 600,000 to 750,000 distinct CDR3 sequences, approximately 60% occurring once. This sample was included in a study of post-analysis software for immune sequencing data. Study information: Relapsing-remitting, secondary progressive and progressive-relapsing multiple sclerosis were all included among the disease courses.

The CDR3 sequence is 17 residues long. V trimming: 5 bases; J trimming: 2 bases; junction bases outside the gene matches: 8. Germline V gene sequence: CDR1 LNHDA, CDR2 SQIVND (reference sequence). Broader study findings: Strong co-clustering by F measure was evident for samples that had been prepared in the same batch. Patients had higher frequencies than controls of about 5 TRBV segments, including TRBV5-6, TRBV5-1 and TRBV20-1.

The rearrangement uses TRBV19 and TRBJ2-1; 11 nucleotides match TRBD2. The TCR was taken from a girl aged 2 to 10 with multiple sclerosis. Sample: blood. As DNA, the CDR3 is TGTGCCAGTAGTCGAAAGACTAGCGGGAAAACCTACAATGAGCAGTTCTTC. Residues: CASSRKTSGKTYNEQFF.